This is a list of T cell receptor beta chains from one sample in a study of OX40 agonist ivuxolimab in advanced cancers. Using immunoSEQ multiplex PCR, the repertoire was profiled, and TCRdb retains in-frame clones only, with some absent. The sample lists approximately 77,000 clones, around 93% occurring once. Sequences were derived from CD4+ or CD8+ T cells sorted from blood, sampled in a trial of the OX40 agonist ivuxolimab. The receptors stem from an adult with an advanced solid tumor such as melanoma, head and neck, liver or kidney cancer. Each CDR3 is given with its conserved first and last residue. Each record gives: J gene, V gene, D gene, clone size, CDR3 DNA, CDR3 protein. The D gene is left open where the match is weak. Expanded clones are given a class, and other clones once, few, many or no size at all.

TRBJ2-1,TRBV19,TRBD2,-,TGTGCCACCATACTAGCGGGAGGGCCCGGTGAGCAGTTCTTC,CATILAGGPGEQFF
TRBJ2-3,TRBV5-1,TRBD1,-,TGCGCCAGCAGCTTGGAGGGACAGGGTCTTAGCACAGATACGCAGTATTTT,CASSLEGQGLSTDTQYF
TRBJ2-5,TRBV4-2,-,-,TGTGCCAGCAGCCAAGGAAGGTCGGAGGCCCTTGGGGAGACCCAGTACTTC,CASSQGRSEALGETQYF
TRBJ1-2,TRBV4-2,-,-,TGTGCCAGCAGCCAAGAAGGCCAGCCCTATGGCTACACCTTC,CASSQEGQPYGYTF
TRBJ1-5,TRBV5-5,TRBD1,-,TGTGCCAGCAGCTTGGGGACAGGGGGCAATCAGCCCCAGCATTTT,CASSLGTGGNQPQHF
TRBJ2-1,TRBV4-1,TRBD2,-,TGCGCCAGCAGCCAACCGCGGACTAGCGGGGACTACTACAATGAGCAGTTCTTC,CASSQPRTSGDYYNEQFF
TRBJ1-1,TRBV6-6,-,-,TGTGCCAGCAGTTACCAGAACACTGAAGCTTTCTTT,CASSYQNTEAFF
TRBJ2-7,TRBV4-2,-,-,TGTGCCAGCAGCCATCACACCCTGGGAAGGTACGAGCAGTACTTC,CASSHHTLGRYEQYF
TRBJ2-7,TRBV5-4,TRBD2,-,TGTGCCAGCAGCCCCCACGCCGGGACTAGCCCCTACGAGCAGTACTTC,CASSPHAGTSPYEQYF
TRBJ2-7,TRBV14,-,-,TGTGCCAGCAGCCAAGATCCGAGGAACCCCTCCTACGAGCAGTACTTC,CASSQDPRNPSYEQYF
TRBJ2-3,TRBV19,-,once,TGTGCCAGTAGTACGTCCGGGACTCGGGGAGATACGCAGTATTTT,CASSTSGTRGDTQYF
TRBJ2-7,TRBV30,-,-,TGTGCCTGGATGGATCGGGAGAAAGCCTCCTACGAGCAGTACTTC,CAWMDREKASYEQYF
TRBJ2-3,TRBV5-8,-,-,TGTGCCAGCAGCTTTCGAGGGGCAGATACGCAGTATTTT,CASSFRGADTQYF
TRBJ2-1,TRBV7-9,-,-,TGTGCCAGCAGCTTCCAGGATTACAATGAGCAGTTCTTC,CASSFQDYNEQFF
TRBJ1-3,TRBV11-2,-,once,TGTGCCAGCAGCTTAACAGGAGGCCCTGGAAACACCATATATTTT,CASSLTGGPGNTIYF
TRBJ2-3,TRBV5-4,-,-,TGTGCCAGCAGCTTTTATCGGTGGGAGGCAGATACGCAGTATTTT,CASSFYRWEADTQYF
TRBJ1-6,TRBV19,TRBD1,-,TGTGCCAGTAGTGAAGGGACAGGGCGGAATTCACCCCTCCACTTT,CASSEGTGRNSPLHF
TRBJ2-7,TRBV4-2,TRBD2,-,TGTGCCAGCAGCCGAGGGACTAGCGGGAGTTACGAGCAGTACTTC,CASSRGTSGSYEQYF
TRBJ2-5,TRBV30,TRBD2,-,TGTGCCTGGAGCATGGGACTAGCGGAAGAGACCCAGTACTTC,CAWSMGLAEETQYF
TRBJ1-5,TRBV4-1,-,-,TGCGCCAGCAGCCAAGTGCAGGGGAGCCATCAGCCCCAGCATTTT,CASSQVQGSHQPQHF
TRBJ2-2,TRBV7-2,-,-,TGTGCCAGCAGCTTAGTTGGCAACACCGGGGAGCTGTTTTTT,CASSLVGNTGELFF
TRBJ2-5,TRBV28,-,once,TGTGCCAGCAGTTTATTACCGGGGGAAGAGACCCAGTACTTC,CASSLLPGEETQYF
TRBJ2-7,TRBV27,TRBD1,-,TGTGCCAGCAGCACGGAGACGACAGGGGCCTACGAGCAGTACTTC,CASSTETTGAYEQYF
TRBJ1-6,TRBV23-1,-,-,TGCGCCAGCAGTCAAGGGACCTCAAATAATTCACCCCTCCACTTT,CASSQGTSNNSPLHF
TRBJ2-6,TRBV11-3,TRBD1,-,TGTGCCAGCAGCCCAGGGACAGGTACGGGGGCCAACGTCCTGACTTTC,CASSPGTGTGANVLTF
TRBJ1-1,TRBV7-2,-,-,TGTGCCAGCAGCCCCATGATTGGGACTGAAGCTTTCTTT,CASSPMIGTEAFF
TRBJ1-1,TRBV11-3,-,once,TGTGCCAGCAGCTTGGACAGCAACACTGAAGCTTTCTTT,CASSLDSNTEAFF
TRBJ1-5,TRBV6-5,-,-,TGTGCCAGCAGTTTGGGGAGACAGCCCCAGCATTTT,CASSLGRQPQHF
TRBJ2-2,TRBV5-6,TRBD2,few,TGTGCCAGCAGCTTTAGCGGGAGGAAGGGGGCCGGGGAGCTGTTTTTT,CASSFSGRKGAGELFF
TRBJ1-1,TRBV11-3,-,-,TGTGCCAGCAGCCCCCGGGATGGAGCTTTCTTT,CASSPRDGAFF
TRBJ2-5,TRBV7-2,-,-,TGTGCCAGCAGCTTAGGAGGGGGGCTGGAGACCCAGTACTTC,CASSLGGGLETQYF
TRBJ1-2,TRBV19,TRBD1,-,TGTGCCAGTAGTCTCCCCGGACAGGGCGCTAACTATGGCTACACCTTC,CASSLPGQGANYGYTF
TRBJ2-7,TRBV6-1,-,-,TGTGCCAGCAGTGAAGCGCTGTCTGGGGAGTACGAGCAGTACTTC,CASSEALSGEYEQYF
TRBJ2-1,TRBV7-2,TRBD1,-,TGTGCCAGCAGCTTAGCGCTGAGGGACAGGGGAGGCAATGAGCAGTTCTTC,CASSLALRDRGGNEQFF
TRBJ2-5,TRBV4-1,TRBD2,-,TGCGCCAGCAGCACCCGGGCTAGCGGCGCCAAAGAGACCCAGTACTTC,CASSTRASGAKETQYF
TRBJ2-1,TRBV10-3,TRBD2,-,TGTGCCATCAGTGAGTCTACGCCCGGGACTAGAGGATACAATGAGCAGTTCTTC,CAISESTPGTRGYNEQFF
TRBJ2-1,TRBV7-8,TRBD1,-,TGTGCCAGCAGCTTTGGACAGGGCTCCTACAATGAGCAGTTCTTC,CASSFGQGSYNEQFF
TRBJ1-1,TRBV19,-,-,TGTGCCAGTAGTATAAGTAGAGGAGGGGGCACTGAAGCTTTCTTT,CASSISRGGGTEAFF
TRBJ2-7,TRBV21-1,-,once,TGTGCCAGCAGCACAAGGGACAGGACGGACTACGAGCAGTACTTC,CASSTRDRTDYEQYF
TRBJ2-2,TRBV10-3,TRBD1,-,TGTGCCATCAGCCGATCGGGGGGACAGGGAGGGTCCGGGGAGCTGTTTTTT,CAISRSGGQGGSGELFF